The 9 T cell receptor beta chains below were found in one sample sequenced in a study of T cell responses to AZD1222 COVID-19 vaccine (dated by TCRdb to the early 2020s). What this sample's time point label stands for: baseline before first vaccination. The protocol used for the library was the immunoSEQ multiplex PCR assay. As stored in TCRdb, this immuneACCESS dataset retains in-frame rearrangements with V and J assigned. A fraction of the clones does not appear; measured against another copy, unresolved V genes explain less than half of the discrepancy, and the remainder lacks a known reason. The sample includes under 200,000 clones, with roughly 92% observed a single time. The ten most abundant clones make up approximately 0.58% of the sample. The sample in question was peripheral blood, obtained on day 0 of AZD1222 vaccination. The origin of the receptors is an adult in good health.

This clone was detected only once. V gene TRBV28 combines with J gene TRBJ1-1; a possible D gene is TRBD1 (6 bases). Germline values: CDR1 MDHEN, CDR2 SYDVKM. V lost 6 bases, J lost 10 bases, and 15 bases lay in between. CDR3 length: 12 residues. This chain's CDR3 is CASSPRGERAFF. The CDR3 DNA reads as TGTGCCAGCAGCCCAAGGGGGGAGAGAGCTTTCTTT.

Written as DNA, the CDR3 is TGTGCCACCAGTGATACTGACTTCAATGAGCAGTTCTTC. Its protein is CATSDTDFNEQFF. The chain links TRBV24-1 to TRBJ2-1; D is unresolved. Trimming cost V 3 bases and J 6 bases, with 8 bases left between them. Germline V CDR1 and CDR2: KGHDR, SFDVKD. This CDR3 is built from 13 residues.

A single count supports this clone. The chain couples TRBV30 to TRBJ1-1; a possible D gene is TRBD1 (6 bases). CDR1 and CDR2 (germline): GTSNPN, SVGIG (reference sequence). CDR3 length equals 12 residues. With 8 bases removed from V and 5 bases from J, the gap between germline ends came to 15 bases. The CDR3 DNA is TGTGCCGGCCGGCAGGGGTTGACTGAAGCTTTCTTT. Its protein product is CAGRQGLTEAFF.

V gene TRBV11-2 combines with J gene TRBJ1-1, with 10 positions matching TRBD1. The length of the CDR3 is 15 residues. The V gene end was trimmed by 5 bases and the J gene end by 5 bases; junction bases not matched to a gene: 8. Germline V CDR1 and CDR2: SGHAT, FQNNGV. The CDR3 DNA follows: TGTGCCAGCAGCACAGGACAGGGGGTTTATACTGAAGCTTTCTTT. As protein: CASSTGQGVYTEAFF.

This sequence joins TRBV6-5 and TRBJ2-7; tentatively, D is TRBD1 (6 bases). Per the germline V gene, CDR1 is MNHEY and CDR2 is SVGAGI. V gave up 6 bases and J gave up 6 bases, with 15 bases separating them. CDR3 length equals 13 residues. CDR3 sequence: CASRQTGSSEQYF. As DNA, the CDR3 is TGTGCCAGCAGACAAACAGGGTCCAGCGAGCAGTACTTC.

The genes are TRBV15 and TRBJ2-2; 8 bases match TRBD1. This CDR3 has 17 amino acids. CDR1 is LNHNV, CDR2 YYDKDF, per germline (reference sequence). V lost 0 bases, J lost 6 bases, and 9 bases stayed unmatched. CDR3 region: CATSRDNRGRRAGELFF. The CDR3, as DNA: TGTGCCACCAGCAGAGACAACAGGGGGAGGAGGGCCGGGGAGCTGTTTTTT.

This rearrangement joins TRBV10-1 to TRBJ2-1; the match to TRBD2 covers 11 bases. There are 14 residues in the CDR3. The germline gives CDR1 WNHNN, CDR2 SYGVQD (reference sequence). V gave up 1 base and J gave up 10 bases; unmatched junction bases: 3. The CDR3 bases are TGCGCCAGCAGTGAGTTAGCGGGAGGGCCCGAGCAGTTCTTC. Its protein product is CASSELAGGPEQFF.

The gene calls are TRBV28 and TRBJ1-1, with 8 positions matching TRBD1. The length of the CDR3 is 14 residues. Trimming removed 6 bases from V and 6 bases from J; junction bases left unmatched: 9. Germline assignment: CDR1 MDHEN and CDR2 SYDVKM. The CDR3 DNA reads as TGTGCCAGCAGGGCAGGGGGCGTGGGTCCTGAAGCTTTCTTT. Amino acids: CASRAGGVGPEAFF. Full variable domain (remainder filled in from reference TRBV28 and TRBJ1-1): DVKVTQSSRYLVKRTGEKVFLECVQDMDHENMFWYRQDPGLGLRLIYFSYDVKMKEKGDIPEGYSVSREKKERFSLILESASTNQTSMYLCASRAGGVGPEAFFGQGTRLTVV.

The CDR3, as DNA: TGTGCCAGCAGTGTTAGCGGGATTCCCCCAGAGACCCAGTACTTC. Translation: CASSVSGIPPETQYF. V gene TRBV9 combines with J gene TRBJ2-5; TRBD2 matches at 8 bases. Germline V gives CDR1 SGDLS, CDR2 YYNGEE. J lost 4 bases, V lost 5 bases, and 10 bases had no gene match. The CDR3 is made up of 15 amino acids. Variable domain in full (rest from reference TRBV9 and TRBJ2-5): DSGVTQTPKHLITATGQRVTLRCSPRSGDLSVYWYQQSLDQGLQFLIQYYNGEERAKGNILERFSAQQFPDLHSELNLSSLELGDSALYFCASSVSGIPPETQYFGPGTRLLVL.